The 18 T cell receptor beta chains below all came from one sample that was sequenced in a study of technical replicates of blood from a few donors. Data came from immunoSEQ multiplex PCR; TCRdb stores just in-frame clones and leaves some out. The table records about 95,000 clones, roughly 95% of them present only once. The specimen was T cells isolated from PBMCs. Receptor source: a human donor in good health.

The genes are TRBV7-9 and TRBJ2-1; 11 bases are shared with TRBD2. The germline CDR1 and CDR2 sequences are SEHNR and FQNEAQ (reference sequence). Unmatched junction bases numbered 4, after V lost 6 bases and J lost 3 bases. This CDR3 region has 15 residues. CDR3 sequence reads: CASRSGTSGYNEQFF. The CDR3 coding sequence is TGTGCCAGCAGATCCGGGACTAGCGGCTACAATGAGCAGTTCTTC.

V and J are TRBV2 and TRBJ2-1; D remains unclear. The germline V and J ends were trimmed by 4 bases and 4 bases, with 8 bases remaining between them. The CDR3 is 13 amino acids. CDR1 SNHLY and CDR2 FYNNEI come from the germline V gene. CDR3 sequence: CASSGASYNEQFF. The CDR3 nucleotides read TGTGCCAGCAGTGGGGCCTCATACAATGAGCAGTTCTTC.

The V and J genes are TRBV12-5 and TRBJ2-3; 7 nucleotides line up with TRBD2. The V gene end was trimmed by 8 bases and the J gene end by 4 bases; junction bases not matched to a gene: 0. The CDR3 is 11 amino acids. From germline, CDR1 is LGHNT and CDR2 FRNRAP. The CDR3 is CASTSADTQYF. The CDR3 DNA is TGTGCTAGTACTAGCGCAGATACGCAGTATTTT.

This chain uses TRBV6-5 with TRBJ2-3; 7 nucleotides match TRBD2. This CDR3 has 16 residues. V gave up 1 base and J gave up 4 bases; unmatched junction bases: 8. CDR1 MNHEY and CDR2 SVGAGI come from the germline V gene. The CDR3: CASSYWGGGAADTQYF. CDR3 nucleotides: TGTGCCAGCAGTTACTGGGGGGGAGGAGCGGCAGATACGCAGTATTTT.

CDR3: CASSQSSNTEAFF. In nucleotides, the CDR3 is TGCGCCAGCAGCCAATCGTCTAACACTGAAGCTTTCTTT. The rearrangement links TRBV4-1 to TRBJ1-1; D is uncertain. Looked up from germline, CDR1 is MGHRA and CDR2 is YSYEKL. The CDR3 runs 13 residues. The V gene lost 2 bases and the J gene lost 2 bases, with 6 bases spanning the gap.

The genes are TRBV7-8 and TRBJ2-3, with a possible D match to TRBD1 (6 bases). The ends were cut back, 1 base at V and 1 base at J, with 12 bases in the middle. The CDR3 has 16 residues. From germline, CDR1 is SGHVS and CDR2 FQNEAQ. This chain's CDR3 is CASSLVRDTRTDTQYF. CDR3 in DNA: TGTGCCAGCAGCTTAGTACGGGACACCCGCACAGATACGCAGTATTTT.

V and J are TRBV30 and TRBJ1-4; possible D gene TRBD1, 5 bases. The germline V and J ends were trimmed by 5 bases and 12 bases, with 13 bases remaining between them. Germline CDR1 and CDR2: GTSNPN and SVGIG (reference sequence). The CDR3 totals 11 residues. The DNA for the CDR3 is TGTGCCTGGGGGGGGTTGGAAGAACTGTTTTTT. The encoded protein is CAWGGLEELFF.

The J gene is TRBJ2-3, the V gene TRBV4-1; possibly TRBD2 for D (6 bases). The germline V gene encodes CDR1 MGHRA and CDR2 YSYEKL. This CDR3 spans 16 amino acids. Deletions cut 1 base from V and 6 bases from J, with 17 bases between. This CDR3 is CASSQGWAGSADTQYF. The DNA of the CDR3 is TGCGCCAGCAGCCAAGGCTGGGCGGGATCGGCCGATACGCAGTATTTT.

Turning to this clone: One junction end does not reproduce the germline sequence, and a read error may be involved. The chain joins TRBV6-1 to TRBJ1-2, with TRBD1 matching over 12 bases. This CDR3 is 15 amino acids long. Germline CDR1 reads MNHNS; CDR2 reads SASEGT. CDR3 loop: CASSDLRDRGLQHYF. The CDR3, as DNA: TGTGCCAGCAGTGATCTCCGGGACAGGGGGCTTCAACATTACTTC.

The J gene is TRBJ2-6, the V gene TRBV28, with TRBD1 as a possible D gene (6 bases). Trimming removed 5 bases at V and 0 bases at J, with 11 bases between. The CDR3 covers 16 residues. The germline CDR1 and CDR2 sequences are MDHEN and SYDVKM. As DNA, the CDR3 is TGTGCCAGCAGTCCAACAGGGTTCTCTGGGGCCAACGTCCTGACTTTC. Translation gives CASSPTGFSGANVLTF.

The chain joins TRBV20-1 to TRBJ2-7; D ambiguous. The CDR3 is 11 residues long. Germline-derived CDR1 and CDR2 are DFQATT and SNEGSKA (reference sequence). Trimming pared 2 bases from V and 3 bases from J, leaving 5 bases between. CDR3 residues: CSARIIYEQYF. The CDR3 nucleotides are TGCAGTGCTAGAATTATCTACGAGCAGTACTTC.

The rearrangement links TRBV4-2 to TRBJ1-5; 9 bases agree with TRBD1. Germline trimming cut 0 bases from V and 9 bases from J; bases unmatched to any gene: 24. The CDR3 has 21 residues. Germline CDR1 LGHNA, CDR2 YNFKEQ. As DNA, the CDR3 is TGTGCCAGCAGCCAAGAACCCAGGGGGACAGGGATTTCCCTGGAGGCCCGGCCCCAGCATTTT. Protein product: CASSQEPRGTGISLEARPQHF.

The gene calls are TRBV5-1 and TRBJ2-6, with D tentatively TRBD1 (5 bases). Deletions cut 4 bases from V and 0 bases from J, with 11 bases between. Per the germline V gene, CDR1 is SGHRS and CDR2 is YFSETQ. The CDR3 totals 16 residues. In DNA form, the CDR3 reads TGCGCCAGCAGCCAGGACACGTTCTCTGGGGCCAACGTCCTGACTTTC. Its translation is CASSQDTFSGANVLTF.

Here the CDR3 reads CASSLARGYEQYF. CDR3 coding DNA: TGTGCCAGCAGCTTGGCCCGCGGCTACGAGCAGTACTTC. The chain recombines TRBV5-4 with TRBJ2-7, with D uncertain. The V and J ends lost 0 bases and 3 bases respectively, with 7 bases between them. CDR1 is SGHNT, CDR2 YYREEE, per germline (reference sequence). CDR3 length: 13 amino acids. The complete variable domain, with remaining parts taken from reference TRBV5-4 and TRBJ2-7, reads ETGVTQSPTHLIKTRGQQVTLRCSSQSGHNTVSWYQQALGQGPQFIFQYYREEENGRGNFPPRFSGLQFPNYSSELNVNALELDDSALYLCASSLARGYEQYFGPGTRLTVT.

The V and J genes are TRBV19 and TRBJ1-2; 9 nucleotides align to TRBD1. The CDR3 totals 16 residues. J was trimmed by 3 bases and V by 1 base; bases with no gene match: 6. Looked up from germline, CDR1 is LNHDA and CDR2 is SQIVND (reference sequence). In DNA form, the CDR3 reads TGTGCCAGTAGTATAGCCAGGGACAGGGATTACTATGGCTACACCTTC. This codes for CASSIARDRDYYGYTF.

The chain combines TRBV18 with TRBJ2-7, with D perhaps matching TRBD1 (6 bases). Germline V gene data show CDR1 as KGHSH and CDR2 as LQKENI. This CDR3 is built from 14 residues. The V end lost 2 bases, the J end lost 3 bases, and 11 bases lay between the germline ends. CDR3 residues: CASSPIGTNYEQYF. The CDR3 DNA reads TGTGCCAGCTCACCAATAGGGACAAACTACGAGCAGTACTTC.

In DNA, the CDR3 is TGTGCCATCAGTGATCAGCGGGAGGTCGACAATGAGCAGTTCTTC. Translation: CAISDQREVDNEQFF. The chain recombines TRBV10-3 with TRBJ2-1; 9 bases are a match to TRBD2. Germline V gene data show CDR1 as ENHRY and CDR2 as SYGVKD. The CDR3 spans 15 residues. Trimming removed 3 bases from V and 5 bases from J; junction bases left unmatched: 5.

V and J are TRBV6-4 and TRBJ2-1, with 13 bases matching TRBD2. The V gene end was trimmed by 0 bases and the J gene end by 10 bases; junction bases not matched to a gene: 6. Germline V gene data show CDR1 as MRHNA and CDR2 as SNTAGT. This CDR3 has 16 residues. CDR3 in amino acids: CASSDSGTSGIEEQFF. CDR3 sequence (DNA): TGTGCCAGCAGTGACTCCGGGACTAGCGGGATAGAGGAGCAGTTCTTC.